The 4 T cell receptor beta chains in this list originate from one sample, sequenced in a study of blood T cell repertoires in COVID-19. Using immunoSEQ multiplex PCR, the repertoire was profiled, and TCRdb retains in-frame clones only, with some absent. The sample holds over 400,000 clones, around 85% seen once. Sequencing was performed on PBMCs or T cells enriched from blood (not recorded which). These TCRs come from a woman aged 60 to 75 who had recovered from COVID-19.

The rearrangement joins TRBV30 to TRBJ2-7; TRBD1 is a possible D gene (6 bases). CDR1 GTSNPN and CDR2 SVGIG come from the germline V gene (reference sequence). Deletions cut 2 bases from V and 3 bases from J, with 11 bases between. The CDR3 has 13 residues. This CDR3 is CAWSSGAGYEQYV. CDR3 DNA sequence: TGTGCCTGGAGTTCAGGGGCAGGCTACGAGCAGTACGTC.

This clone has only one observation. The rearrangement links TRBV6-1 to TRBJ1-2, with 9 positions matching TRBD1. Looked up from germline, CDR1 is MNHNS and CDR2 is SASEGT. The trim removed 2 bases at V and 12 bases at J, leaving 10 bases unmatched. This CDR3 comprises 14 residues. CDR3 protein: CASSEPFPGQGDTF. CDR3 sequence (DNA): TGTGCCAGCAGTGAACCCTTCCCGGGACAGGGAGACACCTTC.

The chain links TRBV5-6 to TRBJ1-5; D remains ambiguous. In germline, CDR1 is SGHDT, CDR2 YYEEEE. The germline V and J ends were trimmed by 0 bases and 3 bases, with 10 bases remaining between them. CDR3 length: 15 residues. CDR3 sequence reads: CASSLGHTVNQPQHF. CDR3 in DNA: TGTGCCAGCAGCTTGGGTCATACGGTCAATCAGCCCCAGCATTTT. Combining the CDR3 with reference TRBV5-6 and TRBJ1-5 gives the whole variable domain DAGVTQSPTHLIKTRGQQVTLRCSPKSGHDTVSWYQQALGQGPQFIFQYYEEEERQRGNFPDRFSGHQFPNYSSELNVNALLLGDSALYLCASSLGHTVNQPQHFGDGTRLSIL.

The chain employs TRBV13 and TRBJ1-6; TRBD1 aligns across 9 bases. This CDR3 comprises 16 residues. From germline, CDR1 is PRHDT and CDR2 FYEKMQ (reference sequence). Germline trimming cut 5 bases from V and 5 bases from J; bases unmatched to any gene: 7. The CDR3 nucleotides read TGTGCCAGCAGCCCGTGGGACAGGGCCCATAATTCACCCCTCCACTTT. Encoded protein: CASSPWDRAHNSPLHF.